One sample yielded the 19 T cell receptor beta chains listed below, sequenced in a study of T cells after yellow fever vaccination. One entry per CDR3 protein, called by TCRdb with MiXCR from the 5' RACE reads. The sample carries about 580,000 distinct CDR3 sequences, approximately 16% recorded once. Source: PBMCs, taken about 5 days after the first yellow fever vaccination. The receptor set was obtained from a man aged 18 to 35 who received the YFV17D yellow fever vaccine.

This clonotype has at least ten counts. This chain joins TRBV29-1 and TRBJ1-5; no reliable D call. The germline V gene has CDR1 SQVTM and CDR2 ANQGSEA. This CDR3 is built from 15 residues. The ends were cut back, 4 bases at V and 2 bases at J, with 15 bases in the middle. CDR3 DNA: TGCAGCGTTGCGGACGGTCTAATTGGCAATCAGCCCCAGCATTTT. This gives the protein CSVADGLIGNQPQHF.

This clonotype has a handful of counts. This chain links TRBV5-1 with TRBJ2-3; possibly TRBD2 for D (5 bases). The CDR3 contains 16 residues. The V and J ends lost 4 bases and 3 bases respectively, with 18 bases between them. Looked up from germline, CDR1 is SGHRS and CDR2 is YFSETQ. The CDR3 DNA follows: TGCGCCAGCAGCGTACAAGCGCCTACGGGAACAGATACGCAGTATTTT. Its translation is CASSVQAPTGTDTQYF. The full variable domain, its missing parts supplied by reference TRBV5-1 and TRBJ2-3, is KAGVTQTPRYLIKTRGQQVTLSCSPISGHRSVSWYQQTPGQGLQFLFEYFSETQRNKGNFPGRFSGRQFSNSRSEMNVSTLELGDSALYLCASSVQAPTGTDTQYFGPGTRLTVL.

This clonotype showed up just a few times. The rearrangement uses TRBV5-1 and TRBJ2-1, with D tentatively TRBD2 (6 bases). V lost 3 bases to trimming and J lost 5 bases, with 12 bases between them. The CDR3 loop spans 14 amino acids. Germline CDR1 is SGHRS and CDR2 is YFSETQ. In nucleotides, the CDR3 is TGCGCCAGCAGCTACGGGACTCTTGACAATGAGCAGTTCTTC. Amino acids: CASSYGTLDNEQFF.

The CDR3 protein is CSASGHQAGGKHEQFF. DNA for the CDR3: TGCAGTGCTAGTGGTCACCAAGCGGGGGGCAAACATGAGCAGTTCTTC. The gene calls are TRBV20-1 and TRBJ2-1; TRBD2 aligns across 9 bases. The CDR3 has 16 amino acids. The V and J ends lost 3 bases and 8 bases, in that order; junction bases with no gene match: 14. The germline gives CDR1 DFQATT, CDR2 SNEGSKA (reference sequence).

The CDR3 sequence is CASSGQNENTEAFF. In DNA form, the CDR3 reads TGTGCCAGCAGTGGACAGAATGAAAACACTGAAGCTTTCTTT. The J gene is TRBJ1-1, the V gene TRBV6-1, with D maybe TRBD1 (5 bases). CDR3 size: 14 residues. V was clipped by 4 bases and J by 2 bases, with 11 bases between them. Per germline, CDR1 MNHNS and CDR2 SASEGT.

This CDR3 reads CATKLTSGSYEQYF. CDR3 bases: TGTGCCACCAAGCTCACTAGCGGCTCCTACGAGCAGTACTTC. The chain links TRBV15 to TRBJ2-7; the match to TRBD2 covers 8 bases. This CDR3 comprises 14 residues. CDR1 LNHNV and CDR2 YYDKDF come from the germline V gene (reference sequence). The V segment lost 7 bases and the J segment 0 bases; nucleotides outside the gene matches: 5.

The chain links TRBV25-1 to TRBJ1-6; 7 bases map to TRBD1. Trimming took 5 bases from V and 14 from J; bases not matched to a gene: 9. Germline V lookup: CDR1 MGHDK, CDR2 SYGVNS. This CDR3 region has 13 residues. CDR3 nucleotides: TGTGCCAGCAGTTCGTCACAGGGGTGGGCCCTCCACTTT. It yields the protein CASSSSQGWALHF.

This clonotype occurred a few times. CDR3 in DNA: TGTGCCACCAGCAGAGCGAGGGTCGGTAATTCACCCCTCCACTTT. Encoded protein: CATSRARVGNSPLHF. The rearrangement joins TRBV15 to TRBJ1-6; D gene ambiguous. V was trimmed by 1 base and J by 6 bases, leaving 10 bases between them. Germline V gene sequence: CDR1 LNHNV, CDR2 YYDKDF (reference sequence). The CDR3 is 15 amino acids. The complete variable domain, with remaining parts taken from reference TRBV15 and TRBJ1-6, reads DAMVIQNPRYQVTQFGKPVTLSCSQTLNHNVMYWYQQKSSQAPKLLFHYYDKDFNNEADTPDNFQSRRPNTSFCFLDIRSPGLGDTAMYLCATSRARVGNSPLHFGNGTRLTVT.

This clonotype was observed a handful of times. This CDR3 reads CASDLAGGRNEQYF. The CDR3 DNA sequence: TGTGCCAGCGACTTAGCGGGGGGGAGGAACGAGCAGTACTTC. The chain joins TRBV28 to TRBJ2-7; 11 bases align to TRBD2. CDR1 MDHEN and CDR2 SYDVKM come from the germline V gene. The J segment lost 5 bases and the V segment lost 8 bases, leaving 8 bases of the junction unmatched. CDR3 length: 14 amino acids. Variable domain in full (rest from reference TRBV28 and TRBJ2-7): DVKVTQSSRYLVKRTGEKVFLECVQDMDHENMFWYRQDPGLGLRLIYFSYDVKMKEKGDIPEGYSVSREKKERFSLILESASTNQTSMYLCASDLAGGRNEQYFGPGTRLTVT.

The genes are TRBV29-1 and TRBJ1-1; no clear D. The CDR3 totals 13 residues. The germline CDR1 and CDR2 sequences are SQVTM and ANQGSEA. Trimming took 2 bases from V and 0 from J, leaving 7 bases between them. The CDR3 here is CSVESQLNTEAFF. In DNA, the CDR3 is TGCAGCGTTGAATCCCAACTGAACACTGAAGCTTTCTTT.

The chain couples TRBV7-2 to TRBJ2-5, with D possibly being TRBD2 (6 bases). Deletions cut 5 bases from V and 1 base from J, with 14 bases between. The length of the CDR3 is 15 residues. Germline values: CDR1 SGHTA, CDR2 FQGNSA. The DNA of the CDR3 is TGTGCCAGCAGCCTCGCAACTAGCACCCAAGAGACCCAGTACTTC. Protein sequence: CASSLATSTQETQYF.

This clonotype was seen a handful of times. The V call is TRBV10-3, the J call TRBJ2-2, with D unclear. This CDR3 spans 15 amino acids. Germline V lookup: CDR1 ENHRY, CDR2 SYGVKD. Between the trimmed V and J ends, which lost 5 bases and 0 bases, there was a span of 10 bases. The CDR3 protein is CAISPTDANTGELFF. In DNA, the CDR3 is TGTGCCATCAGTCCGACGGACGCGAACACCGGGGAGCTGTTTTTT.

This chain uses TRBV5-4 with TRBJ2-2; 9 bases are a match to TRBD1. The CDR3 runs 15 residues. V dropped 5 bases and J dropped 7; count of bases not matched to a gene: 9. Looked up from germline, CDR1 is SGHNT and CDR2 is YYREEE (reference sequence). The CDR3 loop is CASRPGQGRFGELFF. The CDR3 nucleotides are TGTGCCAGCAGGCCTGGACAGGGGCGTTTCGGGGAGCTGTTTTTT. The variable domain in full, completed from reference TRBV5-4 and TRBJ2-2, reads ETGVTQSPTHLIKTRGQQVTLRCSSQSGHNTVSWYQQALGQGPQFIFQYYREEENGRGNFPPRFSGLQFPNYSSELNVNALELDDSALYLCASRPGQGRFGELFFGEGSRLTVL.

This clonotype was seen only a few times. The V call is TRBV10-3, the J call TRBJ2-1, with 9 positions matching TRBD2. Germline V CDR1 and CDR2: ENHRY, SYGVKD. The CDR3 is made up of 15 amino acids. The V and J ends lost 4 bases and 6 bases, in that order; junction bases with no gene match: 7. The CDR3, as DNA: TGTGCCATCAGTGGAACGACTAGCGGATTCAATGAGCAGTTCTTC. Translation: CAISGTTSGFNEQFF.

The genes are TRBV7-2 and TRBJ1-1, with no clear D. CDR1 and CDR2 from the germline V gene are SGHTA and FQGNSA. Trimming pared 4 bases from V and 0 bases from J, leaving 12 bases between. This CDR3 comprises 15 residues. CDR3 protein: CASSSKPLLNTEAFF. The CDR3 nucleotides read TGTGCCAGCAGCTCGAAGCCACTTTTGAACACTGAAGCTTTCTTT.

The chain couples TRBV12-3 or TRBV12-4 to TRBJ2-7; a possible D gene is TRBD1 (5 bases). Trimming took 3 bases from V and 3 from J, leaving 12 bases between them. This CDR3 is built from 14 residues. The CDR3 is CASSFVQVSYEQYF. The CDR3, as DNA: TGTGCCAGCAGTTTCGTACAGGTCAGCTACGAGCAGTACTTC.

This clonotype was counted a few times. V gene TRBV6-2 or TRBV6-3 combines with J gene TRBJ1-5; maybe TRBD1 (5 bases). CDR3 length: 14 residues. CDR1 and CDR2 from the germline V gene are MNHEY and SVGEGT. CDR3 residues: CATQRGGQRQPQHF. The CDR3 DNA follows: TGTGCGACCCAGAGGGGCGGTCAGCGTCAGCCCCAGCATTTT.

The chain has TRBV9 and TRBJ1-4, with no clear D. Trimming removed 0 bases at V and 2 bases at J, with 8 bases between. This CDR3 comprises 15 residues. The germline gives CDR1 SGDLS, CDR2 YYNGEE. CDR3 nucleotide sequence: TGTGCCAGCAGCGTAGGGGCAGTGACTAATGAAAAACTGTTTTTT. Translated: CASSVGAVTNEKLFF.

The chain employs TRBV18 and TRBJ2-7, with 7 bases that match TRBD1. Trimming at V came to 4 bases and at J to 5 bases, leaving 11 bases not matched to a gene. There are 15 residues in the CDR3. CDR1 KGHSH and CDR2 LQKENI come from the germline V gene. This CDR3 is CASSLLLDRDHEQYF. The DNA of the CDR3 is TGTGCCAGCTCACTTCTACTCGACAGGGACCACGAGCAGTACTTC.